This paragraph reports one T cell receptor beta chain. One junction end does not reproduce the germline sequence, and a read error may be involved. Germline V lookup: CDR1 MNHEY, CDR2 SVGEGT. The CDR3 contains 13 residues. Three rounds of nested PCR, following a modified ARM-PCR protocol, produced the TCRbeta library. TCRdb reprocessed the multiplex PCR reads via MiXCR and lists one record per CDR3 protein. This sample has over 80,000 distinct CDR3 sequences, with more than 65% found just once. The entry originates in a study of tumor and adjacent non-tumor tissue in lung cancer. RNA was extracted from bulk tissue without any cell sorting. More than 3 cm separated this lung sample from the edge of the tumor.

This chain uses TRBV6-2 or TRBV6-3 with TRBJ2-5, with unresolved D. The sample consisted of distant non-tumor lung tissue. This clonotype was sampled from a woman in her 50s with non-small cell lung cancer. The chain's CDR3 is CASTLGHLDTLYF. Written as DNA, the CDR3 is TGTGCCAGCACGCTAGGGCATTTGGATACCCTGTACTTC.